The sequence of this TCR beta chain was determined in a study of beta chain features in type 1 diabetes. The wider study: Patients and healthy donors were similar in age, gender and cell yields. Study-level findings and limits: Among all four CD4+ subsets, Type 1 diabetes patients had TCRB CDR3s that were moderately but significantly shorter.

V lost 8 bases and J lost 5, with 12 bases in between. Germline-derived CDR1 and CDR2 are SNHLY and FYNNEI. The CDR3 sequence is 12 residues long. The authors reverse transcribed all of the isolated RNA, so sequencing captured expressed TCRB transcripts. Assay: immunoSEQ multiplex PCR; the TCRdb copy retains only in-frame clones and omits some. The repertoire holds about 700,000 clones, roughly 13% seen once, with 0.02% to 0.025% in the top ten. Worth noting for this clone: Its antigen is undetermined.

This TCR derives from a man younger than 35 with type 1 diabetes. Sequencing used naive CD4+ T cells from blood. The V call is TRBV2, the J call TRBJ2-5, with unresolved D. As DNA, the CDR3 is TGTGCCAGCGGGGTCAATGGGGAGACCCAGTACTTC. Translating gives CASGVNGETQYF.